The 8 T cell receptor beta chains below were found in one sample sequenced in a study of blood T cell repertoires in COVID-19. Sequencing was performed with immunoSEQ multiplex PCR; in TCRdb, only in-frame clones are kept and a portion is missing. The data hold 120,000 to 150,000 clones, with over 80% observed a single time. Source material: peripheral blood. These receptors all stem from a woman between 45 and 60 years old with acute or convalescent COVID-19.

For the CDR3, the DNA is TGCGCCAGCAGTGAGCGGGACAGGGCTGACGAAAAACTGTTTTTT. Protein product: CASSERDRADEKLFF. The chain uses TRBV10-2 and TRBJ1-4, with 9 bases matching TRBD1. Looked up from germline, CDR1 is WSHSY and CDR2 is SAAADI. With V trimmed by 2 bases and J by 8 bases, 6 bases remained unmatched. The CDR3 runs 15 residues.

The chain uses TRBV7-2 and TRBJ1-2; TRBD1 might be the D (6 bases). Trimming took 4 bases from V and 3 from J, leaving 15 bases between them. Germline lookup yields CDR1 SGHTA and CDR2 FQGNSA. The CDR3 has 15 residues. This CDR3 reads CASSSIHRADYGYTF. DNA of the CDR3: TGTGCCAGCAGCTCCATCCACAGGGCCGACTATGGCTACACCTTC. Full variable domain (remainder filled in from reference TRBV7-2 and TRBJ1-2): GAGVSQSPSNKVTEKGKDVELRCDPISGHTALYWYRQSLGQGLEFLIYFQGNSAPDKSGLPSDRFSAERTGGSVSTLTIQRTQQEDSAVYLCASSSIHRADYGYTFGSGTRLTVV.

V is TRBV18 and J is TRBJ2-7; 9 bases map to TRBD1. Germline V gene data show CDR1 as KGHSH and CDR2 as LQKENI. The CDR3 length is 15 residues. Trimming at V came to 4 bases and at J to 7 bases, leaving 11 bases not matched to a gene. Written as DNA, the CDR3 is TGTGCCAGCTCACGATCCGGACAGGGGTCCGGGGAGCAGTACTTC. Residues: CASSRSGQGSGEQYF.

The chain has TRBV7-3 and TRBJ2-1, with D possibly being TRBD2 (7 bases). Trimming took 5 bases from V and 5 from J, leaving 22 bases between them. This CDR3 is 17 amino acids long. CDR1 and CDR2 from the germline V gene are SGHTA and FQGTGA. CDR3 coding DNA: TGTGCCAGCAGCCTACGTGCTGCCGCGGGGGCGAACAATGAGCAGTTCTTC. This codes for CASSLRAAAGANNEQFF.

CDR3 amino acids: CATSERRGNPYEQYF. CDR3 nucleotides: TGTGCCACCAGCGAGCGAAGGGGAAATCCCTACGAGCAGTACTTC. J is TRBJ2-7 and V is TRBV24-1; TRBD1 might be the D (5 bases). Germline CDR1 and CDR2: KGHDR and SFDVKD. There are 15 residues in the CDR3. V was trimmed by 7 bases and J by 2 bases, leaving 17 bases between them.

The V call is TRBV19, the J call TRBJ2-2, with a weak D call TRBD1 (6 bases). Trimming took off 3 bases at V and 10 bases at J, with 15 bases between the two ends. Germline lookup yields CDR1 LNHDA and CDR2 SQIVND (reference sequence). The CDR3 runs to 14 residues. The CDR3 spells CASSIRDTPLELFF. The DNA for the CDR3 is TGTGCCAGTAGTATCCGGGACACTCCCCTGGAGCTGTTTTTT.

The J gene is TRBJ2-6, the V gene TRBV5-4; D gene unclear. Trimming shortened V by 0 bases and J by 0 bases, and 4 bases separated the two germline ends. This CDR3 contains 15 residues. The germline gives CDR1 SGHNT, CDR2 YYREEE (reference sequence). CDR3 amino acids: CASSLVGSGANVLTF. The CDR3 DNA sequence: TGTGCCAGCAGCTTGGTCGGCTCTGGGGCCAACGTCCTGACTTTC.

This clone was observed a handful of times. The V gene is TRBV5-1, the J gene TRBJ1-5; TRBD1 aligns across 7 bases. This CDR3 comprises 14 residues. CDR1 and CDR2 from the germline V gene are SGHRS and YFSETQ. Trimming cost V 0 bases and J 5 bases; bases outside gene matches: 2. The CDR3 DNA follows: TGCGCCAGCAGCTTGGACAGGGGTGATCAGCCCCAGCATTTT. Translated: CASSLDRGDQPQHF.